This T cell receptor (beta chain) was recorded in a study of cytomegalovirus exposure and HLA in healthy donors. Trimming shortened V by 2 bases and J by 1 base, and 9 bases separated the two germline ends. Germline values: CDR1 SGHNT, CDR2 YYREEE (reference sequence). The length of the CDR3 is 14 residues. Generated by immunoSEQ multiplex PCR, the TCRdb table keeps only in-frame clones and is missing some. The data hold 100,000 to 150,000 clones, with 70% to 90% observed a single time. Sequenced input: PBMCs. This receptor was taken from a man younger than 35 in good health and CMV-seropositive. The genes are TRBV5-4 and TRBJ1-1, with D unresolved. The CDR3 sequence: CASSFGRRNTEAFF. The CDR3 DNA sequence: TGTGCCAGCAGCTTTGGCAGAAGGAACACTGAAGCTTTCTTT.